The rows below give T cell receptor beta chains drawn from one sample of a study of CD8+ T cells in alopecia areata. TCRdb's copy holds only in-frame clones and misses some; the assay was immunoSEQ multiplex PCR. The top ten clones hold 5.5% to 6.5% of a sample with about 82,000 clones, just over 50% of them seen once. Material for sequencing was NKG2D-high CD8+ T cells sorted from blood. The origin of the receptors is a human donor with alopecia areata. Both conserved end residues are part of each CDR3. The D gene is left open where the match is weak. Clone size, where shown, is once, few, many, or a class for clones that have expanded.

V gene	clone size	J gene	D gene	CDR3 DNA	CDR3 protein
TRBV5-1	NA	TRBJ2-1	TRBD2	TGCGCTAGCAGCTTGGCCGGGACTAGCGAGGACAATGAGCAGTTCTTC	CASSLAGTSEDNEQFF
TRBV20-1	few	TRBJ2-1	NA	TGCAGTGCTCCACAGGTAAATGAGCAGTTCTTC	CSAPQVNEQFF
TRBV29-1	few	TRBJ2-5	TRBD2	TGCAGCGTTGCTGGACTAGCGGGGGAAGAGACCCAGTACTTC	CSVAGLAGEETQYF
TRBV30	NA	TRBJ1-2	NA	TGTGCCTGTCACATCCGAGACGACTATGGCTACACCTTC	CACHIRDDYGYTF
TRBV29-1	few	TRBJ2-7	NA	TGCAGCGTTGAAGAGGGAGCCTACGAGCAGTACTTC	CSVEEGAYEQYF
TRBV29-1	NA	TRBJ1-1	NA	TGCAGCGTTGAGGGTTGGATCTCAGGAAACACTGAAGCTTTCTTT	CSVEGWISGNTEAFF
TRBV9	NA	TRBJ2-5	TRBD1	TGTGCCAGCAGCCCCTCAGGGGGCTCAGGAGAGACCCAGTACTTC	CASSPSGGSGETQYF
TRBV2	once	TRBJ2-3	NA	TGTGCCAGCATGCCAGCCCTACTAGACACAGATACGCAGTATTTT	CASMPALLDTDTQYF
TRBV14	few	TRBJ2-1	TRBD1	TGTGCCAGCAGCCCGGGACAGGGTAGGACCTACAATGAGCAGTTCTTC	CASSPGQGRTYNEQFF
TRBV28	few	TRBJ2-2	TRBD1	TGTGCCAGCAGTGAGGGACAGGGGGCGCCGGGTGGCGGGGAGCTGTTTTTT	CASSEGQGAPGGGELFF
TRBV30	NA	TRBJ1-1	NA	TGTGCCTGGAGTGTACAGGGGAACACTGAAGCTTTCTTT	CAWSVQGNTEAFF
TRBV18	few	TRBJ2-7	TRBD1	TGTGCCAGCTCACCAAGTTCGGACAGGGGGGCCTACGAGCAGTACTTC	CASSPSSDRGAYEQYF
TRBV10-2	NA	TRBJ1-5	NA	TGCGCCAGCAGTACCCAGGGGAATCAGCCCCAGCATTTT	CASSTQGNQPQHF
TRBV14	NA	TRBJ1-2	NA	TGTGCCAGCAGCCAATTGGGCCGAAACAACTATGGCTACACCTTC	CASSQLGRNNYGYTF
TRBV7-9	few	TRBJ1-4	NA	TGTGCCAGCAGCGCAACCGAAAAACTGTTTTTT	CASSATEKLFF
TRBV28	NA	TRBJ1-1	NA	TGTGCCAGCAGTTTAGGGGATGGGACTGAAGCTTTCTTT	CASSLGDGTEAFF
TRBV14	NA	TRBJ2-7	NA	TGTGCCAGCAGCCAAGACCGTTGGAGCTCCTACGAGCAGTACTTC	CASSQDRWSSYEQYF
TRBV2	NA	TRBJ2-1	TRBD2	TGTGCCAGCAGCGACGCGGGAGGGCCTAATTCGGGTGAGCAGTTCTTC	CASSDAGGPNSGEQFF
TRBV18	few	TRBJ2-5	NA	TGTGCCAGCTCACCACCGGTACCGGGGGCGATCGGAGAGACCCAGTACTTC	CASSPPVPGAIGETQYF
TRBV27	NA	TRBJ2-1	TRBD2	TGTGCCAGCAGTTTAGCGGGAGCCCCCTACAATGAGCAGTTCTTC	CASSLAGAPYNEQFF
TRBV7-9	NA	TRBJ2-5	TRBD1	TGTGCCAGCAGCTCGAACCCCACAGGGGCCCAAGAGACCCAGTACTTC	CASSSNPTGAQETQYF
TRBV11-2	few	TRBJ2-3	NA	TGTGCCAGCAGCTTAGTCACAGATACGCAGTATTTT	CASSLVTDTQYF
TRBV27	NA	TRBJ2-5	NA	TGTGCCAGCAGTTTAGCCTTAGGAGGGGAGACCCAGTACTTC	CASSLALGGETQYF
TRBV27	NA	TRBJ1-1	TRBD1	TGTGCCAGCAGTTCGGGACAGGTTAACACTGAAGCTTTCTTT	CASSSGQVNTEAFF
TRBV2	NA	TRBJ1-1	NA	TGTGCCAGCAGTATCCGGGACCGGAACACTGAAGCTTTCTTT	CASSIRDRNTEAFF
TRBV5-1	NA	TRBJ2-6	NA	TGCGCCAGCAGCTTATCGGGCGGAGCCGGGGCCAACGTCCTGACTTTC	CASSLSGGAGANVLTF
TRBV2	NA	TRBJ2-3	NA	TGTGCCAGCAGGGAAATGGGCGGGGGCCCCACAGATACGCAGTATTTT	CASREMGGGPTDTQYF
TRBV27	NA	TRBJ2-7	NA	TGTGCCAGCAGTTTGGGCAGAGCCTACGAGCAGTACTTC	CASSLGRAYEQYF
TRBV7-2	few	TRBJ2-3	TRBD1	TGTGCCAGCAGCTTATACAGGGGGCTAGATACGCAGTATTTT	CASSLYRGLDTQYF
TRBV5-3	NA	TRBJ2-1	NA	TGTGCCAGAAGCCAACAGCTGAGCTCCTACAATGAGCAGTTCTTC	CARSQQLSSYNEQFF
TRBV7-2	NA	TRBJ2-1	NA	TGTGCCAGCCCTTCGTTCAATGAGCAGTTCTTC	CASPSFNEQFF
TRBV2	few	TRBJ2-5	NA	TGTGCCAGCAGTGTTGCACCCACCTCAGAGACCCAGTACTTC	CASSVAPTSETQYF
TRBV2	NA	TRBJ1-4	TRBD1	TGTGCCAGCAGGCGCACAGGGGGCCCGGAGGAAAAACTGTTTTTT	CASRRTGGPEEKLFF
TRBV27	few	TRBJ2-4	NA	TGTGCCAGCAGTCTTGGCGGAGGCGGGAACATTCAGTACTTC	CASSLGGGGNIQYF
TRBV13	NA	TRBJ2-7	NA	TGTGCCAGCAGCTTAGGCAGGAGGGCCTACGAGCAGTACTTC	CASSLGRRAYEQYF
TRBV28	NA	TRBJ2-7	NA	TGTGCCAGCAGTTTCGGCAGCTACGAGCAGTACTTC	CASSFGSYEQYF